This T cell receptor (beta chain) is drawn from a study of blood T cell repertoires in COVID-19 (dated by TCRdb to the early 2020s). Turning to the overall study: The collaborator samples originated in the United States, Italy and Spain and spanned the acute and convalescent phases of COVID-19. The repertoires were released in a freely available public database intended as a resource for research on the immune response to SARS-CoV-2. Nearly every sample came with metadata listing a de-identified subject ID, COVID-19 status, age in years and sex. The samples were drawn from the first 160 participants of the ongoing ImmuneRACE study and from 1,254 subjects provided by 6 global collaborators. Subjects who had been exposed to COVID-19, were actively infected with it, or had recovered from it provided the deeply sampled blood TCRbeta repertoires that made up the dataset. Where available, HLA class I and class II types were taken from metadata supplied by the sample provider and were not determined by assay-based typing. The material from the prospective study consisted of cDNA or gDNA derived from T cells, B-cell-depleted T cells, or PBMCs.

The CDR3 spans 14 residues, from the cysteine through the phenylalanine. CDR3 DNA is the only sequence kept; it has 42 bases, read in frame from the first base. The CDR1 and CDR2 encoded by the germline V gene are SGHAT and FQNNGV. V has 5 bases trimmed and J has 5 bases trimmed; junction bases matching no gene number 6. General conclusions and limits of the study: How much clinical and demographic metadata was included differed by source and by participant, and the metadata was provided uncurated.

At one collaborating source in Seattle, patients were enrolled during active infection and were followed longitudinally through the course of disease. The collaborating institutions used their own protocols to collect whole blood in K2EDTA tubes. For TCRbeta analysis, collaborators shipped samples as frozen whole blood, isolated PBMCs, or DNA extracted from either of those sample types. The immunoSEQ Assay, a bias-controlled multiplex PCR, was used to amplify TCRbeta CDR3 regions from genomic DNA. As for the authors' bioinformatics: The number of nucleated cells in each sample was estimated from the amplification of reference gene primers within the assay. Sequence reads were collapsed and filtered to measure the absolute abundance of every unique TCRbeta CDR3 rearrangement. Productive Simpson clonality was computed per sample as the square root of Simpson's diversity index over productive rearrangements. TCRdb stores this immuneACCESS table with in-frame sequences only. Part of the clones is absent; in the studies checked, under half of the shortfall reflects unresolved V genes, and no reason is known for the rest. The V and J calls and clone size come from that table; D and trimming were worked out from the DNA. The sample table holds 400,000 or so clones, of which about 91% were seen once. The ten largest clones add up to roughly 1.5% of the sample.

As regards this clone: Its cognate antigen has yet to be identified. No per-base quality is available; no much larger clone lies one base away.

The sample was peripheral blood. This clonotype was sampled from a woman aged 40 to 50 with COVID-19, enrolled during active disease. The rearranged chain carries TRBV11-2 and TRBJ2-1, with 7 junctional bases fitting TRBD1. Here is the DNA: TGTGCCAGCAGCCCCTGGGACAGAAACAATGAGCAGTTCTTC. This gives the protein CASSPWDRNNEQFF.